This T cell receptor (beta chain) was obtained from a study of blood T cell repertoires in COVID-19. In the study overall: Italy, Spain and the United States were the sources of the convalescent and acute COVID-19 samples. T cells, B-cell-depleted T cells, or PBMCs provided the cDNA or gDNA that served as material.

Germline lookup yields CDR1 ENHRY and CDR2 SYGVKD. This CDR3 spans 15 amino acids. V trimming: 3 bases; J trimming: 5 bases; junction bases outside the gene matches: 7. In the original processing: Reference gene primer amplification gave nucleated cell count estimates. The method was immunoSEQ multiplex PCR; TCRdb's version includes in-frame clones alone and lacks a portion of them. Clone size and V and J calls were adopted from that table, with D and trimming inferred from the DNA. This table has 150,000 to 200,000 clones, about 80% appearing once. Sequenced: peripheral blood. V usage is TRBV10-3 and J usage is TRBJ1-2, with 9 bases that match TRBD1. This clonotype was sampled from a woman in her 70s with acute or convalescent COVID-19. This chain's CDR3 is CAISDSDRGSYGYTF. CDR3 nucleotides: TGTGCCATCAGTGATTCGGACAGGGGATCGTATGGCTACACCTTC.